Listed below are T cell receptor beta chains from one sample, sequenced in a study of glioma-infiltrating T cells after dendritic cell vaccination. Libraries were prepared by immunoSEQ multiplex PCR; TCRdb keeps only in-frame clonotypes and omits some of them. This sample has about 100,000 clones, with approximately 80% found just once. The sequencing here drew on blood, taken after dendritic cell vaccination. Receptor source: a human donor with glioblastoma. Both conserved end residues are part of each CDR3. Fields, in order: CDR3 length, J gene, D gene, clone size, V gene, CDR3 protein, CDR3 DNA. D genes are given only for firm matches. Size values are once, few and many counts, or a class for expanded clones, and some rows have none.

CDR3 length: 15
J gene: TRBJ1-3
D gene: .
clone size: .
V gene: TRBV5-1
CDR3 protein: CASSLYGDSGNTIYF
CDR3 DNA: TGCGCCAGCAGCTTGTACGGAGACTCTGGAAACACCATATATTTT

CDR3 length: 13
J gene: TRBJ1-5
D gene: .
clone size: .
V gene: TRBV29-1
CDR3 protein: CSVVVGGNQPQHF
CDR3 DNA: TGCAGCGTTGTGGTAGGGGGCAATCAGCCCCAGCATTTT

CDR3 length: 13
J gene: TRBJ1-1
D gene: .
clone size: .
V gene: TRBV18
CDR3 protein: CASSPTGNTEAFF
CDR3 DNA: TGTGCCAGCTCACCAACCGGGAACACTGAAGCTTTCTTT

CDR3 length: 14
J gene: TRBJ2-7
D gene: TRBD1
clone size: .
V gene: TRBV5-6
CDR3 protein: CASSHGQGSYEQYF
CDR3 DNA: TGTGCCAGCAGCCACGGACAGGGGAGCTACGAGCAGTACTTC

CDR3 length: 15
J gene: TRBJ2-1
D gene: TRBD1
clone size: .
V gene: TRBV2
CDR3 protein: CASTWTGAPNNEQFF
CDR3 DNA: TGTGCCAGCACCTGGACAGGGGCCCCGAACAATGAGCAGTTCTTC

CDR3 length: 14
J gene: TRBJ1-1
D gene: .
clone size: .
V gene: TRBV19
CDR3 protein: CASRARFQNTEAFF
CDR3 DNA: TGTGCCAGTAGGGCTCGTTTCCAGAACACTGAAGCTTTCTTT

CDR3 length: 11
J gene: TRBJ2-5
D gene: .
clone size: .
V gene: TRBV6-5
CDR3 protein: CASGGGETQYF
CDR3 DNA: TGTGCCAGCGGTGGGGGGGAGACCCAGTACTTC

CDR3 length: 13
J gene: TRBJ2-3
D gene: TRBD2
clone size: .
V gene: TRBV5-1
CDR3 protein: CASSRGGPDTQYF
CDR3 DNA: TGCGCCAGCAGCCGGGGGGGGCCAGATACGCAGTATTTT

CDR3 length: 16
J gene: TRBJ2-2
D gene: TRBD2
clone size: few
V gene: TRBV5-4
CDR3 protein: CASSLRPSGGAGELFF
CDR3 DNA: TGTGCCAGCAGCTTGCGTCCTAGCGGGGGGGCCGGGGAGCTGTTTTTT

CDR3 length: 13
J gene: TRBJ1-5
D gene: TRBD1
clone size: .
V gene: TRBV18
CDR3 protein: CASSPGTEQPQHF
CDR3 DNA: TGTGCCAGCTCACCAGGGACAGAGCAGCCCCAGCATTTT

CDR3 length: 14
J gene: TRBJ2-1
D gene: TRBD2
clone size: .
V gene: TRBV30
CDR3 protein: CAWSPLAGTNEQFF
CDR3 DNA: TGTGCCTGGAGTCCGCTAGCGGGAACTAATGAGCAGTTCTTC

CDR3 length: 14
J gene: TRBJ2-2
D gene: .
clone size: .
V gene: TRBV28
CDR3 protein: CASRPYRSTGELFF
CDR3 DNA: TGTGCCAGCAGGCCTTACAGATCCACCGGGGAGCTGTTTTTT

CDR3 length: 14
J gene: TRBJ1-6
D gene: TRBD1
clone size: .
V gene: TRBV19
CDR3 protein: CASSRGQGYSPLHF
CDR3 DNA: TGTGCCAGTAGTCGAGGACAGGGGTATTCACCCCTCCACTTT

CDR3 length: 12
J gene: TRBJ2-5
D gene: TRBD1
clone size: .
V gene: TRBV28
CDR3 protein: CATSGGAETQYF
CDR3 DNA: TGTGCCACTTCAGGGGGCGCAGAGACCCAGTACTTC

CDR3 length: 13
J gene: TRBJ2-4
D gene: .
clone size: .
V gene: TRBV15
CDR3 protein: CAVEPGRGNIQYF
CDR3 DNA: TGTGCCGTTGAGCCCGGGAGAGGGAACATTCAGTACTTC

CDR3 length: 16
J gene: TRBJ2-7
D gene: TRBD2
clone size: once
V gene: TRBV6-1
CDR3 protein: CASSVETSGRLYEQYF
CDR3 DNA: TGTGCCAGCAGTGTTGAGACTAGCGGCAGACTCTACGAGCAGTACTTC

CDR3 length: 15
J gene: TRBJ2-1
D gene: TRBD2
clone size: .
V gene: TRBV6-4
CDR3 protein: CASSDSGLPLPEQFF
CDR3 DNA: TGTGCCAGCAGTGACTCGGGACTACCCCTCCCTGAGCAGTTCTTC

CDR3 length: 13
J gene: TRBJ1-1
D gene: .
clone size: few
V gene: TRBV7-9
CDR3 protein: CASSLDSYTEAFF
CDR3 DNA: TGTGCCAGCAGCTTAGACAGCTACACTGAAGCTTTCTTT

CDR3 length: 15
J gene: TRBJ1-2
D gene: .
clone size: .
V gene: TRBV5-1
CDR3 protein: CASSLEGGLDYGYTF
CDR3 DNA: TGCGCCAGCAGCTTGGAGGGGGGGCTAGACTATGGCTACACCTTC

CDR3 length: 17
J gene: TRBJ2-2
D gene: TRBD1
clone size: .
V gene: TRBV7-9
CDR3 protein: CASSLLPGQGLSGELFF
CDR3 DNA: TGTGCCAGCAGCTTGCTACCGGGACAGGGGTTGTCTGGGGAGCTGTTTTTT

CDR3 length: 13
J gene: TRBJ1-1
D gene: .
clone size: .
V gene: TRBV19
CDR3 protein: CASNQRENTEAFF
CDR3 DNA: TGTGCCAGTAACCAACGGGAGAACACTGAAGCTTTCTTT

CDR3 length: 15
J gene: TRBJ1-1
D gene: TRBD1
clone size: .
V gene: TRBV28
CDR3 protein: CASSLLQGGNTEAFF
CDR3 DNA: TGTGCCAGCAGTCTCCTACAGGGGGGGAACACTGAAGCTTTCTTT

CDR3 length: 15
J gene: TRBJ2-5
D gene: TRBD2
clone size: once
V gene: TRBV5-1
CDR3 protein: CASSLAPTSGETQYF
CDR3 DNA: TGCGCCAGCAGCTTGGCCCCGACTAGCGGGGAGACCCAGTACTTC

CDR3 length: 13
J gene: TRBJ1-1
D gene: .
clone size: .
V gene: TRBV11-3
CDR3 protein: CASSWEVNTEAFF
CDR3 DNA: TGTGCCAGCAGCTGGGAGGTGAACACTGAAGCTTTCTTT

CDR3 length: 15
J gene: TRBJ2-1
D gene: TRBD1
clone size: .
V gene: TRBV6-5
CDR3 protein: CASSYFSGGTSEQFF
CDR3 DNA: TGTGCCAGCAGTTACTTTTCAGGGGGAACGAGTGAGCAGTTCTTC

CDR3 length: 14
J gene: TRBJ2-7
D gene: .
clone size: .
V gene: TRBV7-9
CDR3 protein: CASSPTGEAYEQYF
CDR3 DNA: TGTGCCAGCAGCCCGACCGGGGAGGCCTACGAGCAGTACTTC

CDR3 length: 16
J gene: TRBJ1-2
D gene: .
clone size: .
V gene: TRBV18
CDR3 protein: CASSPLEQRPGGGYTF
CDR3 DNA: TGTGCCAGCTCACCTCTTGAACAGAGACCGGGGGGAGGCTACACCTTC

CDR3 length: 15
J gene: TRBJ1-3
D gene: TRBD1
clone size: .
V gene: TRBV19
CDR3 protein: CASSTRQGGGNTIYF
CDR3 DNA: TGTGCCAGTAGCACACGACAGGGTGGGGGAAACACCATATATTTT